This T cell receptor beta chain was found in a study of blood T cell repertoires in COVID-19. After removal of 2 bases from V and 1 base from J, the junction contained 11 bases not matched to a gene. The germline V gene encodes CDR1 SGHNT and CDR2 YENEEA. The CDR3 runs to 19 residues. The authors' processing: From reference gene primer amplification, estimates of nucleated cell counts were derived. Assay: immunoSEQ multiplex PCR; the TCRdb copy retains only in-frame clones and omits some. V, J and clone size are those of that table, while D and trimming were read from the DNA. The sample has 190,000 or so clones, more than 75% seen once.

J is TRBJ2-2 and V is TRBV11-3; 9 bases fit TRBD1. Specimen: peripheral blood. The receptor was derived from a man aged 35 to 55 with active or convalescent COVID-19. CDR3 sequence (DNA): TGTGCCAGCAGCTTACCACTACAGGGGGCCGCGGAGAACACCGGGGAGCTGTTTTTT. Protein product: CASSLPLQGAAENTGELFF.